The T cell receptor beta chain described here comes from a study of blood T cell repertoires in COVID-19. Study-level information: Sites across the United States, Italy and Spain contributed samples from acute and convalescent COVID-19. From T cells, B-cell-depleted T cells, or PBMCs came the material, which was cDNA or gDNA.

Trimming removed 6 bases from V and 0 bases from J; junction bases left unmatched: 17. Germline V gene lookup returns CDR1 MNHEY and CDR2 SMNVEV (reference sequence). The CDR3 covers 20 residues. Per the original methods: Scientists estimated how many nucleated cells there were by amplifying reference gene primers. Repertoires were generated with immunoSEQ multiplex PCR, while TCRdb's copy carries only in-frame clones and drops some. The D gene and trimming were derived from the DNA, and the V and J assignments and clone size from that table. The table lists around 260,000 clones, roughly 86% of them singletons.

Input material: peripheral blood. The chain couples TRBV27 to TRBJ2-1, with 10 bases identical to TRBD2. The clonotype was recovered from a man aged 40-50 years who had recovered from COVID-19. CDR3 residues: CASRTRPGLASRSSYNEQFF. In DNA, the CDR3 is TGTGCCAGCAGAACCCGGCCGGGACTAGCGTCAAGGAGCTCCTACAATGAGCAGTTCTTC.